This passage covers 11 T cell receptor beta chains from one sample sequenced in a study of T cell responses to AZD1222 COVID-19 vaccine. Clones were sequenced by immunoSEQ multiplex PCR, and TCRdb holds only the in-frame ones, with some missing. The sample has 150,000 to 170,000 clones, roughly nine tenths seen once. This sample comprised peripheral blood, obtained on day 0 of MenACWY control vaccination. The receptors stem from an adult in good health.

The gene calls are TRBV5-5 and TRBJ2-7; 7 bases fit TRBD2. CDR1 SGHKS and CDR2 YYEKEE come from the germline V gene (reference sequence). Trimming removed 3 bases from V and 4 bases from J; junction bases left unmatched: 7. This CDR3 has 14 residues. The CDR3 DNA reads TGTGCCAGCAGCTCGTCGGGACTAAAGTACGAGCAGTACTTC. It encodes CASSSSGLKYEQYF. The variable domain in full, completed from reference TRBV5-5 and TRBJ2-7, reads DAGVTQSPTHLIKTRGQQVTLRCSPISGHKSVSWYQQVLGQGPQFIFQYYEKEERGRGNFPDRFSARQFPNYSSELNVNALLLGDSALYLCASSSSGLKYEQYFGPGTRLTVT.

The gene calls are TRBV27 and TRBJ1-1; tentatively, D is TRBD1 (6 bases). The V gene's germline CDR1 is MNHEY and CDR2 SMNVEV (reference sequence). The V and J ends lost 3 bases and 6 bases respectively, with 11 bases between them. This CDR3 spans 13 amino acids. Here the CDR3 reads CASSLKGGAEAFF. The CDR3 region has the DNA TGTGCCAGCAGTTTGAAGGGGGGGGCTGAAGCTTTCTTT.

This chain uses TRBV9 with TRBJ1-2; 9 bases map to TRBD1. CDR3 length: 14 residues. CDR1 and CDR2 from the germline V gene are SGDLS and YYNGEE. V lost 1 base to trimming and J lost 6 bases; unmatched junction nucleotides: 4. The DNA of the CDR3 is TGTGCCAGCAGCGTAACGACAGGGGGAAATGGCTACACCTTC. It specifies CASSVTTGGNGYTF.

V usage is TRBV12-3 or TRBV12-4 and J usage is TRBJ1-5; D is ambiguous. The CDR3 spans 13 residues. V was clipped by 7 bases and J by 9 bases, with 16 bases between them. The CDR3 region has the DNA TGTGCCAGCACCGCGACGGTGATCAGGCCCCAGCATTTT. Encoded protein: CASTATVIRPQHF.

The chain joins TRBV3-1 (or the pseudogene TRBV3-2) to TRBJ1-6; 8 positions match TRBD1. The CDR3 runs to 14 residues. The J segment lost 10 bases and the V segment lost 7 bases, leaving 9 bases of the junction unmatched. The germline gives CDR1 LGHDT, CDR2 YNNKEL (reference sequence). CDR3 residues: CASTPRQGNSPLHF. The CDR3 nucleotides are TGTGCCAGCACGCCGAGACAGGGGAACTCACCCCTCCACTTT.

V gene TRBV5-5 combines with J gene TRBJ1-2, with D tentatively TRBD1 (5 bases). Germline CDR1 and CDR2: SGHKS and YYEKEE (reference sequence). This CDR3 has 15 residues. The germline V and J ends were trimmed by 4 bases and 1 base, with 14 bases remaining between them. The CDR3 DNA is TGTGCCAGCAGCGTCCTTTGGGGGAATAACTATGGCTACACCTTC. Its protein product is CASSVLWGNNYGYTF.

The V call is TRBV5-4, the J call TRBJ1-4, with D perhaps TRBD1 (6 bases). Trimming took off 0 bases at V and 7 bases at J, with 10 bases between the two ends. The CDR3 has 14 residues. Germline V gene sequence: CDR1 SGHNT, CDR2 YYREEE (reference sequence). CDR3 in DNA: TGTGCCAGCAGCTTGGCGGGGGCTCGTGAAAAACTGTTTTTT. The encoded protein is CASSLAGAREKLFF.

The CDR3 protein is CASSLREGGGSPLHF. CDR3 nucleotide sequence: TGTGCCAGCAGTTTAAGGGAGGGAGGGGGTTCACCCCTCCACTTT. The genes are TRBV27 and TRBJ1-6; tentatively, D is TRBD1 (6 bases). The ends were cut back, 2 bases at V and 9 bases at J, with 14 bases in the middle. CDR1 is MNHEY and CDR2 is SMNVEV in the germline V gene (reference sequence). The CDR3 is 15 amino acids.

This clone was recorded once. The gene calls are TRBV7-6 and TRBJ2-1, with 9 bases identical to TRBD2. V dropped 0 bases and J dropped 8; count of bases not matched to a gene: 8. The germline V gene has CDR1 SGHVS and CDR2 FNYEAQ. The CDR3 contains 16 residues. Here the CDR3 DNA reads TGTGCCAGCAGCTTAGCGTTTAGCGGGAGTGGGTATGAGCAGTTCTTC. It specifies CASSLAFSGSGYEQFF.

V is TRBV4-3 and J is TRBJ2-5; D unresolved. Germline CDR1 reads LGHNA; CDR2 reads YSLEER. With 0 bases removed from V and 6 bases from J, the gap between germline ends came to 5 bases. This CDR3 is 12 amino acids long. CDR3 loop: CASSQDHKTQYF. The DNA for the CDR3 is TGCGCCAGCAGCCAAGATCATAAGACCCAGTACTTC.

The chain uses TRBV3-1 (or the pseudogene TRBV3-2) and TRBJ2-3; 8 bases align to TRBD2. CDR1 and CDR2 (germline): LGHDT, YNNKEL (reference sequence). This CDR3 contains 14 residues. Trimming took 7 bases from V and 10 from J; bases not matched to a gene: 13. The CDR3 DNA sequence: TGTGCCAGCAAGCGGTTAGCGGACGGGGGGGCGCAGTATTTT. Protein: CASKRLADGGAQYF.